The source of this T cell receptor (beta chain) is a study of blood T cell repertoires in COVID-19. The overall study: Spain, Italy and the United States supplied samples that represented acute and convalescent COVID-19. From T cells, B-cell-depleted T cells, or PBMCs came the material, which was cDNA or gDNA.

Method: immunoSEQ multiplex PCR; TCRdb's copy keeps in-frame clones and lacks some. The sample records a few hundred thousand clones, roughly nine tenths being singletons. Donors were grouped by their self-reported clinical history. Input material: PBMCs or T cells enriched from blood (not recorded which). This TCR derives from a man younger than 35 who had recovered from COVID-19.

The CDR3 sequence: CASGTGATGELFF. The CDR3 coding sequence is TGTGCCAGCGGGACAGGGGCCACCGGGGAGCTGTTTTTT. The V call is TRBV2, the J call TRBJ2-2; 10 positions match TRBD1. CDR3 length equals 13 residues. J lost 4 bases, V lost 8 bases, and 1 base had no gene match. Germline CDR1 is SNHLY and CDR2 is FYNNEI.